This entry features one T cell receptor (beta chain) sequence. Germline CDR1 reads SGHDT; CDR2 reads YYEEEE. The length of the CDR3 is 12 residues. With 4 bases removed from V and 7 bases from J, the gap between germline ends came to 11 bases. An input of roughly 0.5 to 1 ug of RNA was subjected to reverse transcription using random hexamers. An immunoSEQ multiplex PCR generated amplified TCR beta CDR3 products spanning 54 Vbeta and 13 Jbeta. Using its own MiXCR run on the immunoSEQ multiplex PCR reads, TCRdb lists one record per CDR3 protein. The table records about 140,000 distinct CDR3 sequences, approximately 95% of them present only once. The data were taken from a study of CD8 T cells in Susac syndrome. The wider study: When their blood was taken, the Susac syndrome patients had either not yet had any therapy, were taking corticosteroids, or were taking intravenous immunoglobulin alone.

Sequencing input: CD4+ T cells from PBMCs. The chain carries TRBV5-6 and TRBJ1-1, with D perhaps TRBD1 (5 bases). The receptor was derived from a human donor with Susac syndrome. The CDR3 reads CASSLGHFEAFF. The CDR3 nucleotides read TGTGCCAGCAGCCTTGGACACTTTGAAGCTTTCTTT.